These 17 T cell receptor beta chains share one sample of origin, sequenced in a study of blood T cell repertoires in COVID-19. TCRdb keeps only in-frame clones here, not all; method: immunoSEQ multiplex PCR. The data hold 70,000 or so clones, with more than 90% observed a single time. The sequencing input was peripheral blood. The receptor source for this set is a man in his forties or fifties with acute or convalescent COVID-19.

The V call is TRBV7-2, the J call TRBJ2-7, with TRBD1 matching 9 bases. This CDR3 is 16 amino acids long. Germline V lookup: CDR1 SGHTA, CDR2 FQGNSA. The junction had 7 bases not matched to a gene; V was cut back by 1 base and J by 3 bases. In DNA form, the CDR3 reads TGTGCCAGCAGCTTAGGGACCGGGACAGGGTTCTACGAGCAGTACGTC. Translation: CASSLGTGTGFYEQYV.

The V call is TRBV28, the J call TRBJ1-1; D not certain. CDR1 is MDHEN, CDR2 SYDVKM, per germline. Trimming left V 5 bases short and J 0 bases short, with 13 bases between. The CDR3 spans 15 residues. The CDR3: CASSRTTGLNTEAFF. Written as DNA, the CDR3 is TGTGCCAGCAGTCGGACGACGGGATTGAACACTGAAGCTTTCTTT. Variable domain in full (rest from reference TRBV28 and TRBJ1-1): DVKVTQSSRYLVKRTGEKVFLECVQDMDHENMFWYRQDPGLGLRLIYFSYDVKMKEKGDIPEGYSVSREKKERFSLILESASTNQTSMYLCASSRTTGLNTEAFFGQGTRLTVV.

The count of this clone is one. The chain has TRBV5-4 and TRBJ2-7, with 9 bases fitting TRBD2. This CDR3 has 16 amino acids. The V gene's germline CDR1 is SGHNT and CDR2 YYREEE (reference sequence). J lost 2 bases, V lost 4 bases, and 10 bases had no gene match. For the CDR3, the DNA is TGTGCCAGCAGCACCCACCCGGGACTAGCTGCCTACGAGCAGTACTTC. Translating it yields CASSTHPGLAAYEQYF.

The chain links TRBV21-1 to TRBJ2-5; the table's D call, TRBD2, has no DNA check behind it. TRBV21-1 is a pseudogene. The CDR3 has 18 amino acids. CDR3 amino acids: CASSSNGIAGVGQETQYF. CDR3 in DNA: TGTGCCAGCAGCTCTAATGGAATAGCGGGAGTGGGTCAAGAGACCCAGTACTTC.

The chain recombines TRBV9 with TRBJ2-3, with TRBD2 matching over 14 bases. The CDR3 runs to 16 residues. Per the germline V gene, CDR1 is SGDLS and CDR2 is YYNGEE. Trimming cost V 4 bases and J 2 bases; bases outside gene matches: 3. CDR3 in amino acids: CASSSGLAGVTDTQYF. The CDR3 DNA sequence: TGTGCCAGCAGCTCGGGACTAGCGGGGGTCACAGATACGCAGTATTTT.

This chain joins TRBV18 and TRBJ2-1; maybe TRBD2 (6 bases). From germline, CDR1 is KGHSH and CDR2 LQKENI. Trimming removed 5 bases from V and 2 bases from J, with 13 bases in between. This CDR3 is 15 amino acids long. As DNA, the CDR3 is TGTGCCAGCTCAGGGGACTCCGGCGCCTACAATGAGCAGTTCTTC. Residues: CASSGDSGAYNEQFF.

J is TRBJ2-7 and V is TRBV6-2 or TRBV6-3, with a weak D call TRBD2 (6 bases). CDR3 length: 15 residues. The germline CDR1 and CDR2 sequences are MNHEY and SVGEGT. Trimming removed 0 bases from V and 3 bases from J, with 12 bases in between. This CDR3 is CASSYSERTIYEQYF. CDR3 bases: TGTGCCAGCAGTTACTCAGAGCGGACTATCTACGAGCAGTACTTC.

As regards this clone: An end of the junction does not agree with germline; a read error may underlie this. This chain uses TRBV11-2 with TRBJ1-2; D unresolved. The CDR3 covers 8 residues. Germline CDR1 SGHAT, CDR2 FQNNGV. CDR3 protein: CASSPRNF. As DNA, the CDR3 is TGTGCCAGCAGCCCGAGGAACTTC.

This clone was seen just once. This rearrangement joins TRBV6-5 to TRBJ1-6; 9 bases match TRBD1. CDR3 length equals 14 residues. The germline V gene has CDR1 MNHEY and CDR2 SVGAGI. V shed 4 bases and J 7 bases; nucleotides not matched to a gene: 2. This CDR3 reads CASSSGQGNSPLHF. The CDR3 coding sequence is TGTGCCAGCAGTTCAGGACAGGGGAATTCACCCCTCCACTTT.

This clone was seen a single time. The rearrangement joins TRBV5-1 to TRBJ2-1; 9 bases map to TRBD2. In germline, CDR1 is SGHRS, CDR2 YFSETQ. V was pared by 0 bases and J by 3 bases, with 1 base of the junction left unmatched. This CDR3 has 15 residues. The CDR3 DNA sequence: TGCGCCAGCAGCTTGGATAGCGGGGGCTACAATGAGCAGTTCTTC. Residues: CASSLDSGGYNEQFF.

V is TRBV2 and J is TRBJ1-3, with D hard to call. The length of the CDR3 is 14 residues. Germline V gives CDR1 SNHLY, CDR2 FYNNEI. The V and J ends lost 5 bases and 0 bases respectively, with 8 bases between them. CDR3 loop: CASSPVYSGNTIYF. CDR3 in DNA: TGTGCCAGCAGTCCTGTATACTCTGGAAACACCATATATTTT.

The V call is TRBV2, the J call TRBJ2-2, with 8 bases identical to TRBD1. J was trimmed by 3 bases and V by 7 bases; bases with no gene match: 4. This CDR3 spans 14 amino acids. Germline V gives CDR1 SNHLY, CDR2 FYNNEI. The CDR3 region has the DNA TGTGCCAGCAATGGACAGGGATACACCGGGGAGCTGTTTTTT. Translation: CASNGQGYTGELFF.

This chain uses TRBV6-5 with TRBJ2-7; possibly TRBD1 for D (6 bases). From germline, CDR1 is MNHEY and CDR2 SVGAGI. The CDR3 consists of 12 residues. The V gene lost 0 bases and the J gene lost 7 bases, with 7 bases spanning the gap. As DNA, the CDR3 is TGTGCCAGCAGTTACTCTACAGGGGAGCAGTACGTC. It encodes CASSYSTGEQYV.

Written as DNA, the CDR3 is TGTGCCAGCTCACCCCAGACTAGCGGGGGGACTATAGGGAGGAATGAGCAGTTCTTC. Its protein product is CASSPQTSGGTIGRNEQFF. The genes are TRBV18 and TRBJ2-1, with 13 nucleotides matching TRBD2. V gave up 3 bases and J gave up 7 bases; unmatched junction bases: 15. Germline V lookup: CDR1 KGHSH, CDR2 LQKENI. The CDR3 extends over 19 amino acids.

The V and J genes are TRBV5-1 and TRBJ1-4; D is perhaps TRBD1 (5 bases). This CDR3 has 15 residues. Trimming left V 4 bases short and J 3 bases short, with 13 bases between. Germline loops: CDR1 SGHRS, CDR2 YFSETQ. The CDR3 spells CASSPQGGSNEKLFF. In nucleotides, the CDR3 is TGCGCCAGCAGCCCTCAGGGTGGGTCTAATGAAAAACTGTTTTTT.

This rearrangement joins TRBV24-1 to TRBJ2-3, with 7 bases that match TRBD1. The V gene's germline CDR1 is KGHDR and CDR2 SFDVKD. With 3 bases clipped from V and 6 bases from J, the junction kept 8 bases outside the gene matches. CDR3 length equals 15 residues. DNA of the CDR3: TGTGCCACCAGTGATGCCGGGACAGTCTATGATACGCAGTATTTT. Its protein is CATSDAGTVYDTQYF.

The chain joins TRBV5-6 to TRBJ1-1, with D possibly TRBD1 on 5 matching bases. Germline V gene data show CDR1 as SGHDT and CDR2 as YYEEEE. The CDR3 extends over 14 amino acids. V was pared by 3 bases and J by 6 bases, with 15 bases between. The CDR3 here is CASSSIRVTAEAFF. For the CDR3, the DNA is TGTGCCAGCAGCTCTATCAGGGTTACCGCTGAAGCTTTCTTT. Full variable domain (rest looked up from reference TRBV5-6 and TRBJ1-1): DAGVTQSPTHLIKTRGQQVTLRCSPKSGHDTVSWYQQALGQGPQFIFQYYEEEERQRGNFPDRFSGHQFPNYSSELNVNALLLGDSALYLCASSSIRVTAEAFFGQGTRLTVV.